These 11 T cell receptor beta chains came from one sample sequenced in a study of regulatory T cells in long-lasting Graves disease. Time point defined: newly diagnosed GD, antithyroid drugs for less than 3 months. TCR sequences were obtained from RNA taken from PBMCs. Arm-PCR with iRepertoire HTBI primers amplified the CDR3 regions for these TCR beta libraries. One entry per CDR3 protein, called by TCRdb with MiXCR from the multiplex PCR reads. The profile shows over 300,000 distinct CDR3 sequences, 15% to 19% of them singletons. The material was peripheral blood mononuclear cells (PBMCs), obtained at new diagnosis, from a patient treated with antithyroid drugs. All receptors come from a female donor with Graves disease.

This clonotype came up many times. V gene TRBV6-2 or TRBV6-3 combines with J gene TRBJ2-1; D uncertain. The germline V and J ends were trimmed by 5 bases and 6 bases, with 14 bases remaining between them. Germline CDR1 is MNHEY and CDR2 is SVGEGT. The CDR3 totals 14 residues. CDR3 DNA sequence: TGTGCCAGCAGTGAAGTAGGCGGTACCAATGAGCAGTTCTTC. The encoded protein is CASSEVGGTNEQFF.

The chain uses TRBV20-1 and TRBJ2-1; TRBD2 matches at 11 bases. This CDR3 spans 15 amino acids. V lost 3 bases, J lost 9 bases, and 10 bases stayed unmatched. Germline lookup yields CDR1 DFQATT and CDR2 SNEGSKA (reference sequence). Written as DNA, the CDR3 is TGCAGTGCTAGGGTACTAGCGGGAGTACTTATTGAGCAGTTCTTC. Translating it yields CSARVLAGVLIEQFF.

The chain uses TRBV7-3 and TRBJ2-1; D tentatively fits TRBD1 or TRBD2 (5 bases each). Germline-derived CDR1 and CDR2 are SGHTA and FQGTGA. The CDR3 loop spans 15 amino acids. The V end was cut by 5 bases, the J end by 4 bases, with 15 bases between. The CDR3 nucleotides are TGTGCCAGCAGCCCGGGGCATCCCCAATACAATGAGCAGTTCTTC. Its protein is CASSPGHPQYNEQFF.

The sample holds many counts of this clonotype. The junction and the germline gene differ at one end; a read error may be behind it. The chain combines TRBV4-1 with TRBJ2-7; 9 bases line up with TRBD2. This CDR3 is built from 17 residues. CDR1 is MGHRA and CDR2 is YSYEKL in the germline V gene. CDR3: CASSQDASGAPPGEQYF. The CDR3 region has the DNA TGTGCCAGCAGCCAGGATGCTAGCGGGGCACCTCCGGGCGAGCAGTACTTC.

Many counts were recorded for this clonotype. This sequence joins TRBV6-2 or TRBV6-3 and TRBJ1-2; no firm D call. CDR3 length equals 16 residues. Trimming shortened V by 2 bases and J by 3 bases, and 16 bases separated the two germline ends. Germline lookup yields CDR1 MNHEY and CDR2 SVGEGT. CDR3 DNA sequence: TGTGCCAGCAGTTACACCGGGAGCCCGGAGGACTATGGCTACACCTTC. This translates into CASSYTGSPEDYGYTF.

This clonotype was observed many times. The CDR3 reads CSARGLAGGRQNSYEQYF. CDR3 nucleotide sequence: TGCAGTGCTAGAGGACTAGCGGGAGGACGACAAAACTCCTACGAGCAGTACTTC. V and J are TRBV20-1 and TRBJ2-7; 13 nucleotides match TRBD2. In germline, CDR1 is DFQATT, CDR2 SNEGSKA (reference sequence). The CDR3 has 18 residues. V shed 1 base and J 0 bases; nucleotides not matched to a gene: 9.

This clonotype was recorded many times. The chain links TRBV27 to TRBJ1-6, with 8 bases lining up with TRBD1. This CDR3 is built from 17 residues. Germline assignment: CDR1 MNHEY and CDR2 SMNVEV (reference sequence). The junction had 13 bases not matched to a gene; V was cut back by 2 bases and J by 10 bases. The CDR3 coding sequence is TGTGCCAGCAGTTTACCCGGACAGGGCGGAGGAGGGTCACCCCTCCACTTT. Encoded protein: CASSLPGQGGGGSPLHF.

The chain combines TRBV18 with TRBJ2-1, with 12 bases identical to TRBD1. Germline trimming cut 8 bases from V and 6 bases from J; bases unmatched to any gene: 5. Looked up from germline, CDR1 is KGHSH and CDR2 is LQKENI. The CDR3 has 14 amino acids. DNA of the CDR3: TGTGCCAGCGGGGGACAGGGGGCTGTCAATGAGCAGTTCTTC. Its protein is CASGGQGAVNEQFF.

This clonotype was counted many times. The genes are TRBV6-2 or TRBV6-3 and TRBJ2-7, with a weak D call TRBD2 (6 bases). This CDR3 contains 13 residues. Germline CDR1 and CDR2: MNHEY and SVGEGT. Between the trimmed V and J ends, which lost 6 bases and 3 bases, there was a span of 12 bases. The CDR3 DNA sequence: TGTGCCAGCAGCGGGGACTCGATCTACGAGCAGTACTTC. This translates into CASSGDSIYEQYF.

The chain combines TRBV12-3 or TRBV12-4 with TRBJ1-1; D call uncertain. Deletions cut 6 bases from V and 1 base from J, with 15 bases between. The CDR3 loop spans 15 amino acids. The CDR3 bases are TGTGCCAGCAGCCCCGATAGGGCAAGGAACACTGAAGCTTTCTTT. Translating it yields CASSPDRARNTEAFF.

This clonotype has just one count. The chain combines TRBV4-1 with TRBJ2-1; weak D call: TRBD2 (6 bases). This CDR3 is 14 amino acids long. CDR1 and CDR2 from the germline V gene are MGHRA and YSYEKL. The ends were cut back, 2 bases at V and 5 bases at J, with 10 bases in the middle. The CDR3 loop is CASSQRERHNEQFF. DNA for the CDR3: TGCGCCAGCAGCCAACGGGAGCGCCACAATGAGCAGTTCTTC.